This TCR beta chain was documented in a study of shared clonotypes between healthy human individuals. Study details: Researchers assigned three CD4 naive, three CD4 memory, two CD8 naive and one CD8 memory plate to each donor.

Selected positively for CCR7 and CD45RO-negative, naive CD8 cells excluded terminally differentiated effector memory CD45RA+ cells. Per the original methods: Junction-only immunoSEQ data arrived without quality scores, meaning filtering differed. Assay: immunoSEQ multiplex PCR; the TCRdb copy retains only in-frame clones and omits some. V, J and clone size are those of that table, while D and trimming were read from the DNA. The data show about 870,000 clones, with 92% seen just once and around 24% held by the top ten. The CDR3 runs 14 residues. V was cut by 5 bases and J by 7 bases, with 14 bases left in between. Germline CDR1 reads MNHEY; CDR2 reads SMNVEV (reference sequence). Study outcomes and limitations: Larger estimated richness was generally recorded for naive subsets relative to memory subsets.

Worth noting for this clone: Its antigen is as yet unknown.

The source is a man aged 25 to 40 in good health. The chain has TRBV27 and TRBJ1-4, with a possible D match to TRBD1 (6 bases). Sequencing used naive CD8+ T cells sorted from blood. The CDR3 reads CASSAYRASEKLFF. The CDR3 DNA is TGTGCCAGCAGTGCTTACAGGGCTAGTGAAAAACTGTTTTTT. The complete variable domain, with remaining parts taken from reference TRBV27 and TRBJ1-4, reads EAQVTQNPRYLITVTGKKLTVTCSQNMNHEYMSWYRQDPGLGLRQIYYSMNVEVTDKGDVPEGYKVSRKEKRNFPLILESPSPNQTSLYFCASSAYRASEKLFFGSGTQLSVL.